Each of the 10 T cell receptor beta chains below was sequenced from the same sample in a study of CD8+CD57+ T cells in acquired aplastic anemia. Genomic DNA was employed as the template in profiling TCR beta VDJ and CDR3. A single record per CDR3 protein comes from TCRdb applying MiXCR to the reads. The sample shows under 250,000 distinct CDR3 sequences, 30% to 35% of them seen only once. Sequenced input: sorted CD4+, CD8+, or CD8+CD57+ T cells (not recorded which) from PBMCs. Receptor source: a human donor in good health, serving as a control.

This chain joins TRBV12-3 or TRBV12-4 and TRBJ1-1; weak D call: TRBD1 (5 bases). The CDR3 sequence is 14 residues long. The V gene lost 6 bases and the J gene lost 2 bases, with 13 bases spanning the gap. The CDR3 reads CASRAIDRNTEAFF. The CDR3 DNA reads as TGTGCCAGCAGGGCTATAGACAGAAACACTGAAGCTTTCTTT.

This clonotype showed up many times. V gene TRBV20-1 combines with J gene TRBJ2-1; D is unclear. The CDR3 has 12 amino acids. With 3 bases removed from V and 6 bases from J, the gap between germline ends came to 9 bases. Germline CDR1 DFQATT, CDR2 SNEGSKA (reference sequence). The CDR3 is CSASRPPNEQFF. DNA of the CDR3: TGCAGTGCTAGTCGGCCACCCAATGAGCAGTTCTTC.

This clonotype was counted at least ten times. This chain uses TRBV9 with TRBJ2-3; perhaps TRBD1 as D (6 bases). The germline V and J ends were trimmed by 4 bases and 1 base, with 19 bases remaining between them. Germline V CDR1 and CDR2: SGDLS, YYNGEE. The CDR3 covers 17 residues. The chain's CDR3 is CASSRDPGTIRTDTQYF. The DNA of the CDR3 is TGTGCCAGCAGCCGAGACCCAGGGACAATCCGCACAGATACGCAGTATTTT.

This clonotype was recorded at least ten times. The chain uses TRBV12-3 or TRBV12-4 and TRBJ1-2; no reliable D call. CDR3 length equals 13 residues. V shed 6 bases and J shed 7 bases, with 15 bases lying between them. This CDR3 is CASSQNPQSGYTF. As DNA, the CDR3 is TGTGCCAGCAGCCAAAATCCACAATCTGGCTACACCTTC.

This clonotype was seen repeatedly, ten times or more. This chain uses TRBV29-1 with TRBJ2-2, with TRBD1 as a possible D gene (6 bases). V lost 4 bases, J lost 4 bases, and 10 bases lay in between. Germline CDR1 is SQVTM and CDR2 is ANQGSEA. The CDR3 totals 13 residues. The CDR3 nucleotides read TGCAGCGTTGCGGTACAGGGCACCGGGGAGCTGTTTTTT. Amino acid sequence: CSVAVQGTGELFF.

The V gene is TRBV2, the J gene TRBJ1-1, with 11 bases fitting TRBD1. CDR1 is SNHLY and CDR2 is FYNNEI in the germline V gene. The J segment lost 1 base and the V segment lost 6 bases, leaving 7 bases of the junction unmatched. The CDR3 is made up of 16 amino acids. CDR3 sequence: CASSYRTGGANTEAFF. The DNA of the CDR3 is TGTGCCAGCAGCTATCGGACAGGGGGCGCGAACACTGAAGCTTTCTTT.

This clonotype was seen just once. An end of the junction does not agree with germline; a read error may underlie this. This chain links TRBV5-1 with TRBJ2-7, with 9 bases lining up with TRBD2. Looked up from germline, CDR1 is SGHRS and CDR2 is YFSETQ. The CDR3 has 14 residues. As DNA, the CDR3 is TGCGCCGGCAGCTCCCCGACTAGCGGATACGAGCAGTACTTC. This translates into CAGSSPTSGYEQYF. Using reference TRBV5-1 and TRBJ2-7 for the parts outside the CDR3, the full variable domain is KAGVTQTPRYLIKTRGQQVTLSCSPISGHRSVSWYQQTPGQGLQFLFEYFSETQRNKGNFPGRFSGRQFSNSRSEMNVSTLELGDSALYLCAGSSPTSGYEQYFGPGTRLTVT.

V and J are TRBV9 and TRBJ2-7; 11 bases are shared with TRBD2. Germline assignment: CDR1 SGDLS and CDR2 YYNGEE. The junction had 6 bases not matched to a gene; V was cut back by 5 bases and J by 5 bases. The CDR3 consists of 14 residues. The CDR3 spells CASSETSGSHEQYF. In nucleotides, the CDR3 is TGTGCCAGCAGTGAAACTAGCGGGAGTCACGAGCAGTACTTC.

This clonotype was seen ten or more times. V gene TRBV11-1 combines with J gene TRBJ2-1; D unresolved. This CDR3 comprises 18 residues. V lost 3 bases, J lost 0 bases, and 18 bases lay in between. Per germline, CDR1 SGHAT and CDR2 FQDESV (reference sequence). The CDR3 DNA follows: TGTGCCAGCAGCTTGTTTAGTTTCCGGATTGGCTCCTACAATGAGCAGTTCTTC. It codes for CASSLFSFRIGSYNEQFF.

The CDR3 here is CASSPGVSYEQYF. In DNA, the CDR3 is TGCGCCAGCAGCCCGGGGGTGAGCTACGAGCAGTACTTC. The rearrangement joins TRBV5-1 to TRBJ2-7; perhaps TRBD2 as D (6 bases). V was pared by 4 bases and J by 3 bases, with 11 bases between. This CDR3 region has 13 residues. Germline CDR1 and CDR2: SGHRS and YFSETQ.